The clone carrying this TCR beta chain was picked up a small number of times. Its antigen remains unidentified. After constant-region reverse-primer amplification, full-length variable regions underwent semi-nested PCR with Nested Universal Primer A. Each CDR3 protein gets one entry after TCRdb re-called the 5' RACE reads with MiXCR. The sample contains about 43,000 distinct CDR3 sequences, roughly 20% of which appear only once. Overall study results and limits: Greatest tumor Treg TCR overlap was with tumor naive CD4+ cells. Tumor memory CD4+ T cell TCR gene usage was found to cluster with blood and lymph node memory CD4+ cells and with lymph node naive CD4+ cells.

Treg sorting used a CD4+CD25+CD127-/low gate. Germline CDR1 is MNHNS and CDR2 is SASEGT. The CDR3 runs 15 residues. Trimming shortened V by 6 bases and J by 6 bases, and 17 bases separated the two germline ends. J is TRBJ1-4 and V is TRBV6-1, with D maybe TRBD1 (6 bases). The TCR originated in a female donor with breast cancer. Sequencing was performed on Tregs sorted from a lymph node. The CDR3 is CASRGSTGKHEKLFF. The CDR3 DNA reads TGTGCCAGCAGGGGTTCTACAGGGAAGCATGAAAAACTGTTTTTT.